These 18 T cell receptor beta chains came from one sample sequenced in a study of CD8 T cells in ankylosing spondylitis. Whole-study results and caveats: Seemingly distinctive of ankylosing spondylitis blood was a TCR beta motif formed by eight highly homologous variants.

The antigens these receptors bind are not known. TCRdb called the 5' RACE reads again in MiXCR, with one record for every CDR3 protein. The sample records fewer than 500,000 distinct CDR3 sequences, 25% to 30% being singletons. Sequencing used blood, either unsorted or a sorted T cell fraction (not recorded which). Receptors originate from a male donor with ankylosing spondylitis.

The rearrangement links TRBV6-5 to TRBJ1-1, with 7 bases that match TRBD1. This CDR3 comprises 15 residues. Looked up from germline, CDR1 is MNHEY and CDR2 is SVGAGI. The trim removed 0 bases at V and 1 base at J, leaving 2 bases unmatched. The CDR3 here is CASSYSPGGNTEAFF. As DNA, the CDR3 is TGTGCCAGCAGTTACTCTCCAGGGGGGAACACTGAAGCTTTCTTT.

The chain links TRBV12-3 or TRBV12-4 to TRBJ1-2; TRBD1 aligns across 8 bases. The J segment lost 1 base and the V segment lost 5 bases, leaving 9 bases of the junction unmatched. This CDR3 is built from 16 residues. CDR3 bases: TGTGCCAGCAGTCCGGGACAGGTTGAAAATAACTATGGCTACACCTTC. Translated, it gives CASSPGQVENNYGYTF.

There are a few counts of this clonotype. This chain joins TRBV20-1 and TRBJ2-2; maybe TRBD2 (6 bases). This CDR3 spans 15 amino acids. Germline CDR1 is DFQATT and CDR2 is SNEGSKA (reference sequence). The V and J ends lost 3 bases and 1 base respectively, with 12 bases between them. The CDR3 region is CSASGTWGNTGELFF. DNA for the CDR3: TGCAGTGCTAGCGGGACTTGGGGGAACACCGGGGAGCTGTTTTTT.

This chain uses TRBV20-1 with TRBJ1-2; 8 bases are a match to TRBD1. V was pared by 4 bases and J by 4 bases, with 5 bases of the junction left unmatched. The CDR3 consists of 13 residues. Germline CDR1 and CDR2: DFQATT and SNEGSKA (reference sequence). The chain's CDR3 is CSATTTGGYGYTF. CDR3 nucleotide sequence: TGCAGTGCTACCACCACAGGGGGCTATGGCTACACCTTC.

J is TRBJ1-5 and V is TRBV19; 11 positions agree with TRBD1. V was pared by 5 bases and J by 8 bases, with 5 bases of the junction left unmatched. The CDR3 length is 14 residues. Germline CDR1 is LNHDA and CDR2 is SQIVND (reference sequence). The CDR3 DNA reads TGTGCCAGTAGTGGGGACAGGGGGTTGGAGCCCCAGCATTTT. Translating it yields CASSGDRGLEPQHF.

At least ten counts were recorded for this clonotype. The chain couples TRBV7-8 to TRBJ2-3, with 8 bases lining up with TRBD2. This CDR3 contains 16 residues. V lost 2 bases and J lost 4; bases outside the gene matches: 8. CDR1 is SGHVS and CDR2 is FQNEAQ in the germline V gene. This chain's CDR3 is CASSLFREGRADTQYF. DNA of the CDR3: TGTGCCAGCAGCTTATTCCGGGAGGGCCGGGCAGATACGCAGTATTTT.

The chain recombines TRBV7-2 with TRBJ2-1, with D hard to call. Looked up from germline, CDR1 is SGHTA and CDR2 is FQGNSA. The V and J ends lost 5 bases and 9 bases respectively, with 14 bases between them. The CDR3 covers 13 residues. CDR3 nucleotides: TGTGCCAGCAGCGCCTACCTGCCGGGTGAGCAGTTCTTC. Translated: CASSAYLPGEQFF.

The chain has TRBV2 and TRBJ2-6; 10 bases align to TRBD2. This CDR3 is built from 16 residues. V lost 2 bases to trimming and J lost 4 bases; unmatched junction nucleotides: 2. Looked up from germline, CDR1 is SNHLY and CDR2 is FYNNEI. The CDR3, as DNA: TGTGCCAGCAGTGAAAGCGGGAGGGCCGGGGCCAACGTCCTGACTTTC. Translating gives CASSESGRAGANVLTF.

The genes are TRBV18 and TRBJ2-4; unclear D gene. This CDR3 region has 13 residues. The V end was cut by 2 bases, the J end by 9 bases, with 11 bases between. In germline, CDR1 is KGHSH, CDR2 LQKENI. DNA of the CDR3: TGTGCCAGCTCACCAGTGGGGAAGGGCATTCAGTACTTC. Protein sequence: CASSPVGKGIQYF.

This chain uses TRBV4-1 with TRBJ1-5, with 9 bases that match TRBD1. CDR3 length: 15 amino acids. V shed 3 bases and J 6 bases; nucleotides not matched to a gene: 6. In germline, CDR1 is MGHRA, CDR2 YSYEKL. The CDR3 sequence: CASSQNTGGGQPQHF. The CDR3 nucleotides are TGCGCCAGCAGCCAGAATACAGGGGGCGGTCAGCCCCAGCATTTT.

The chain is built from TRBV9 and TRBJ1-1; 8 bases are a match to TRBD1. Looked up from germline, CDR1 is SGDLS and CDR2 is YYNGEE. Germline trimming cut 0 bases from V and 6 bases from J; bases unmatched to any gene: 13. The CDR3 loop spans 17 amino acids. CDR3 coding DNA: TGTGCCAGCAGCGTAGATTTGGGGTGGCAGGGGGCAGCTGAAGCTTTCTTT. Translation gives CASSVDLGWQGAAEAFF.

The genes are TRBV12-3 or TRBV12-4 and TRBJ2-5; D is possibly TRBD2 (5 bases). Deletions cut 5 bases from V and 1 base from J, with 8 bases between. The CDR3 has 13 amino acids. As DNA, the CDR3 is TGTGCCAGCAGTGGGCGGGCCCAAGAGACCCAGTACTTC. The encoded protein is CASSGRAQETQYF.

This clonotype was found a few times. V usage is TRBV14 and J usage is TRBJ2-2; 7 bases fit TRBD1. Germline V gene sequence: CDR1 SGHDN, CDR2 FVKESK. This CDR3 has 15 amino acids. Trimming took 0 bases from V and 5 from J; bases not matched to a gene: 3. CDR3 coding DNA: TGTGCCAGCAGCCAAGATCGACAGGGAACCGGGGAGCTGTTTTTT. This translates into CASSQDRQGTGELFF.

Only a few counts were recorded for this clonotype. A junction end diverges from the germline sequence, so it may reflect a read error. The chain is built from TRBV7-9 and TRBJ1-3, with D possibly being TRBD1 (5 bases). CDR1 and CDR2 (germline): SEHNR, FQNEAQ (reference sequence). The CDR3 sequence is 12 residues long. CDR3 region: CASSPPSGTLTF. CDR3 nucleotide sequence: TGTGCCAGCAGCCCCCCCTCCGGGACGCTTACATTT.

This clonotype has only a few counts. This chain joins TRBV12-3 or TRBV12-4 and TRBJ2-7; TRBD1 matches 10 bases. Trimming cost V 3 bases and J 2 bases; bases outside gene matches: 4. The CDR3 spans 15 residues. In DNA, the CDR3 is TGTGCCAGCAGTTTTCCGGGACAGGGGACCTACGAGCAGTACTTC. Its protein is CASSFPGQGTYEQYF.

The chain employs TRBV9 and TRBJ2-7; TRBD2 is a possible D gene (6 bases). The germline V and J ends were trimmed by 2 bases and 4 bases, with 13 bases remaining between them. Germline-derived CDR1 and CDR2 are SGDLS and YYNGEE. The CDR3 consists of 14 residues. CDR3 coding DNA: TGTGCCAGCAGCGTCTCGACGGGAGAGTACGAGCAGTACTTC. Translation gives CASSVSTGEYEQYF.

This clonotype was detected a few times. The gene calls are TRBV7-2 and TRBJ2-1; 10 bases match TRBD2. This CDR3 comprises 17 residues. V lost 5 bases and J lost 8; bases outside the gene matches: 15. Germline V gene sequence: CDR1 SGHTA, CDR2 FQGNSA. The CDR3 DNA reads as TGTGCCAGCAGCCAGAGGCGTGGACTAGCGGTTTCGGATGAGCAGTTCTTC. Its translation is CASSQRRGLAVSDEQFF. Combining the CDR3 with reference TRBV7-2 and TRBJ2-1 gives the whole variable domain GAGVSQSPSNKVTEKGKDVELRCDPISGHTALYWYRQSLGQGLEFLIYFQGNSAPDKSGLPSDRFSAERTGGSVSTLTIQRTQQEDSAVYLCASSQRRGLAVSDEQFFGPGTRLTVL.

This chain uses TRBV20-1 with TRBJ2-3; TRBD2 matches 11 bases. V gave up 4 bases and J gave up 4 bases; unmatched junction bases: 7. Germline assignment: CDR1 DFQATT and CDR2 SNEGSKA (reference sequence). The CDR3 contains 15 residues. CDR3: CSAMGSGRAPDTQYF. Written as DNA, the CDR3 is TGCAGTGCTATGGGTAGCGGGAGGGCCCCAGATACGCAGTATTTT.